The entry below gives a single T cell receptor (beta chain) sequence along with its context. This CDR3 comprises 13 residues. With V trimmed by 1 base and J by 3 bases, 0 bases remained unmatched. CDR1 and CDR2 (germline): SGHRS, YFSETQ. Assay used: immunoSEQ multiplex PCR; TCRdb lists only in-frame clones, some missing. The sample includes around 72,000 clones, about 93% of them seen just once. These data belong to a study of T cell changes during pregnancy in multiple sclerosis. The chain is built from TRBV5-1 and TRBJ2-7; 8 nucleotides match TRBD2. Sequenced here: CD4+ T cells from peripheral blood mononuclear cells, sampled before pregnancy. The source is a female donor with multiple sclerosis, enrolled in a pregnancy study. CDR3 DNA: TGCGCCAGCAGCTTGACTAGCGGCTACGAGCAGTACTTC. Translated: CASSLTSGYEQYF.